Below, 10 T cell receptor beta chains from the same sample are listed, as sequenced in a study of blood T cells in healthy people across ages. With a J-beta primer mix and a sample-barcoded 5' primer, a second PCR ran about 7 to 11 cycles. Each CDR3 protein gets one entry after TCRdb re-called the 5' RACE reads with MiXCR. The data hold over 1.5 million distinct CDR3 sequences, with around 50% observed a single time. Sequenced: blood. These receptors originate from a woman between 40 and 55 years old in good health.

V gene TRBV20-1 combines with J gene TRBJ2-5; TRBD1 is a possible D gene (5 bases). The germline V gene has CDR1 DFQATT and CDR2 SNEGSKA (reference sequence). CDR3 length equals 14 residues. Trimming took off 5 bases at V and 0 bases at J, with 13 bases between the two ends. Written as DNA, the CDR3 is TGCAGTGCTTGGGGCGGTGCGTACCAAGAGACCCAGTACTTC. Translation: CSAWGGAYQETQYF.

J is TRBJ2-3 and V is TRBV7-2, with 9 bases aligning to TRBD2. J lost 5 bases, V lost 2 bases, and 8 bases had no gene match. The germline V gene encodes CDR1 SGHTA and CDR2 FQGNSA. This CDR3 is built from 16 residues. The CDR3 reads CASSLLAGTIGDTQYF. The CDR3 nucleotides are TGTGCCAGCAGCTTACTAGCGGGAACCATCGGAGATACGCAGTATTTT.

V is TRBV6-5 and J is TRBJ2-2, with D uncertain. The CDR3 spans 14 residues. CDR1 and CDR2 from the germline V gene are MNHEY and SVGAGI. V gave up 2 bases and J gave up 6 bases, with 10 bases separating them. The CDR3 coding sequence is TGTGCCAGCAGTTACGATCGGACCCCCGGGGAGCTGTTTTTT. Protein: CASSYDRTPGELFF.

This chain uses TRBV28 with TRBJ2-5; tentatively, D is TRBD1 or TRBD2 (6 bases each). Germline CDR1 and CDR2: MDHEN and SYDVKM. This CDR3 is 15 amino acids long. Trimming removed 6 bases from V and 1 base from J, with 15 bases in between. The DNA for the CDR3 is TGTGCCAGCAGGTGGGCCAAGGGGGGCCAAGAGACCCAGTACTTC. Translation: CASRWAKGGQETQYF.

The chain uses TRBV2 and TRBJ1-6, with 9 bases aligning to TRBD1. The CDR3 extends over 14 amino acids. Looked up from germline, CDR1 is SNHLY and CDR2 is FYNNEI. Trimming cost V 6 bases and J 13 bases; bases outside gene matches: 10. This CDR3 is CASSGGQGRSPLHF. CDR3 DNA: TGTGCCAGCAGCGGTGGACAGGGGCGTTCGCCCCTCCACTTT.

This clonotype showed up just a few times. This chain links TRBV11-1 with TRBJ2-5; D perhaps matches TRBD2 (6 bases). Germline V CDR1 and CDR2: SGHAT, FQDESV (reference sequence). V was cut by 3 bases and J by 7 bases, with 18 bases left in between. The CDR3 is 15 residues long. CDR3 protein: CASSFGNRGLMTQYF. In nucleotides, the CDR3 is TGTGCCAGCAGCTTCGGGAATCGGGGACTGATGACCCAGTACTTC.

The V gene is TRBV6-1, the J gene TRBJ2-1, with D uncertain. Germline V CDR1 and CDR2: MNHNS, SASEGT. CDR3 size: 12 residues. Deletions cut 6 bases from V and 7 bases from J, with 10 bases between. DNA of the CDR3: TGTGCCAGCAGATACACGGAAAATGAGCAGTTCTTC. Its protein product is CASRYTENEQFF.

V usage is TRBV5-5 and J usage is TRBJ2-1, with 10 bases matching TRBD2. The length of the CDR3 is 18 residues. With V trimmed by 1 base and J by 4 bases, 11 bases remained unmatched. CDR1 is SGHKS and CDR2 is YYEKEE in the germline V gene (reference sequence). The CDR3 DNA follows: TGTGCCAGCAGCTTGTCCTTGAGCGGGGGGGCCGAATACAATGAGCAGTTCTTC. Amino acid sequence: CASSLSLSGGAEYNEQFF. The full variable domain, its missing parts supplied by reference TRBV5-5 and TRBJ2-1, is DAGVTQSPTHLIKTRGQQVTLRCSPISGHKSVSWYQQVLGQGPQFIFQYYEKEERGRGNFPDRFSARQFPNYSSELNVNALLLGDSALYLCASSLSLSGGAEYNEQFFGPGTRLTVL.

This chain uses TRBV6-2 or TRBV6-3 with TRBJ2-7; 8 bases map to TRBD1. The CDR3 length is 18 residues. The V gene's germline CDR1 is MNHEY and CDR2 SVGEGT. V lost 5 bases, J lost 0 bases, and 15 bases stayed unmatched. The CDR3 here is CASSPHQPRQGSSYEQYF. In DNA form, the CDR3 reads TGTGCCAGCAGTCCTCACCAACCACGACAGGGGAGCTCCTACGAGCAGTACTTC.

The CDR3 DNA sequence: TGCGCCAGCAGCCAAAAATACAGGGATAGCACAGATACGCAGTATTTT. Amino acids: CASSQKYRDSTDTQYF. The rearrangement links TRBV4-1 to TRBJ2-3; D possibly corresponds to TRBD1 (6 bases). Germline CDR1 MGHRA, CDR2 YSYEKL. V lost 2 bases to trimming and J lost 0 bases, with 12 bases between them. This CDR3 is built from 16 residues.